This TCR beta chain was recovered during a study of cytomegalovirus exposure and HLA in healthy donors. Generated by immunoSEQ multiplex PCR, the TCRdb table keeps only in-frame clones and is missing some. The profile covers approximately 210,000 clones, with about 86% appearing a single time and around 3% taken by the ten largest. The specimen was PBMCs. The TCR sequence derives from a young woman in good health and CMV-seronegative.

In nucleotides, the CDR3 is TGTGCCAGCAGCCGTTTACAGGGTTCTGCTTACAATGAGCAGTTCTTC. Translating gives CASSRLQGSAYNEQFF. The chain is built from TRBV7-2 and TRBJ2-1, with D tentatively TRBD1 (6 bases). The germline gives CDR1 SGHTA, CDR2 FQGNSA. Trimming cost V 5 bases and J 4 bases, with 18 bases left between them. The length of the CDR3 is 16 residues.